These T cell receptor beta chains were read from a single sample in a study of response to subunit inactivated influenza vaccine. TCRdb fed the RT-PCR reads into MiXCR, producing one record per CDR3 protein. The top ten clones hold roughly 10% of a sample with around 530,000 distinct CDR3 sequences, 12% of them seen once. The source was PBMCs from blood, collected on the day of vaccination. These receptors were taken from a man between 50 and 59 years old who received an inactivated influenza vaccine. The CDR3 runs from the conserved cysteine through the conserved F or W. Fields, in order: CDR3 DNA, CDR3 protein, J gene, D gene, V gene, clone size. A D gene is named only where the DNA matches it firmly. A clone size is listed for some rows: how often the clone was seen (once, few, many), or a class if it is expanded.

cdr3_nt: TGTGCCAGCAGCTTGAGGGACAGGGGAAGGCAAGAGACCCAGTACTTC
cdr3_aa: CASSLRDRGRQETQYF
j_call: TRBJ2-5
d_call: TRBD1
v_call: TRBV5-8
clone_size: NA

cdr3_nt: TGTGCCAGCAGTTATCCTCGGGACAGGGGGATCGGTGAGCAGTTCTTC
cdr3_aa: CASSYPRDRGIGEQFF
j_call: TRBJ2-1
d_call: TRBD1
v_call: TRBV6-2/TRBV6-3
clone_size: NA

cdr3_nt: TGTGCCGCGAGACGGAACTACGAGCAGTACTTC
cdr3_aa: CAARRNYEQYF
j_call: TRBJ2-7
d_call: NA
v_call: TRBV6-1
clone_size: few

cdr3_nt: TGTGCCAGCAGCGCGGACACGGACTACGAGCAGTACTTC
cdr3_aa: CASSADTDYEQYF
j_call: TRBJ2-7
d_call: NA
v_call: TRBV5-6
clone_size: many

cdr3_nt: TGTGCCAGTAGTATAACGACTAGCGGGGGGTCCTACAATGAGCAGTTCTTC
cdr3_aa: CASSITTSGGSYNEQFF
j_call: TRBJ2-1
d_call: TRBD2
v_call: TRBV19
clone_size: few

cdr3_nt: TGCGCCAGCAGCCCCGGGACTAGCGGGGGCCGAATAGCCTACGAGCAGTACTTC
cdr3_aa: CASSPGTSGGRIAYEQYF
j_call: TRBJ2-7
d_call: TRBD2
v_call: TRBV5-1
clone_size: NA

cdr3_nt: TGCGCCAGCAGTACACGGGTCGGAGATACGCAGTATTTT
cdr3_aa: CASSTRVGDTQYF
j_call: TRBJ2-3
d_call: NA
v_call: TRBV10-1
clone_size: NA

cdr3_nt: TGTGCCAGCAGTTCCGTCCGAGGGTATGAGCAGTTCTTC
cdr3_aa: CASSSVRGYEQFF
j_call: TRBJ2-1
d_call: NA
v_call: TRBV12-3/TRBV12-4
clone_size: few

cdr3_nt: TGTGCCAGCAGCACAACCGGGACAGGGGCAGATACGCAGTATTTT
cdr3_aa: CASSTTGTGADTQYF
j_call: TRBJ2-3
d_call: TRBD1
v_call: TRBV5-6
clone_size: NA

cdr3_nt: TGTGCCAGCAGCTTTGCGGGAGGACTCAATGAGCAGTTCTTC
cdr3_aa: CASSFAGGLNEQFF
j_call: TRBJ2-1
d_call: TRBD2
v_call: TRBV7-2
clone_size: many

cdr3_nt: TGTGCCAGCAGCGCGGGAGCGGGAGGGGTATACAATGAGCAGTTCTTC
cdr3_aa: CASSAGAGGVYNEQFF
j_call: TRBJ2-1
d_call: TRBD2
v_call: TRBV9
clone_size: NA

cdr3_nt: TGTGCCAGCAGCCGGAACGACAGGGCTGGCAATCAGCCCCAGCATTTT
cdr3_aa: CASSRNDRAGNQPQHF
j_call: TRBJ1-5
d_call: TRBD1
v_call: TRBV7-8
clone_size: many

cdr3_nt: TGTGCCAGCGGACCGGGACAGGGTCTCCAAGAGACCCAGTACTTC
cdr3_aa: CASGPGQGLQETQYF
j_call: TRBJ2-5
d_call: TRBD1
v_call: TRBV6-1
clone_size: many

cdr3_nt: TGTGCCATCATGGGGGGCTACGAGCAGTACTTC
cdr3_aa: CAIMGGYEQYF
j_call: TRBJ2-7
d_call: NA
v_call: TRBV10-3
clone_size: few

cdr3_nt: TGTGCCCAATCGGACCTCACAGATACGCAGTATTTT
cdr3_aa: CAQSDLTDTQYF
j_call: TRBJ2-3
d_call: NA
v_call: TRBV30
clone_size: NA

cdr3_nt: TGCAGTGCTAGAAGACTAGCGGGAGCTCAACTGGCCTACAATGAGCAGTTCTTC
cdr3_aa: CSARRLAGAQLAYNEQFF
j_call: TRBJ2-1
d_call: TRBD2
v_call: TRBV20-1
clone_size: few

cdr3_nt: TGTGCCAGCAGCCAGAATTTCGGACTGTACAATGAGCAGTTCTTC
cdr3_aa: CASSQNFGLYNEQFF
j_call: TRBJ2-1
d_call: NA
v_call: TRBV4-2
clone_size: NA

cdr3_nt: TGTGCCAGCAGCCCCCAACCGGGGTTATCCTACGAGCAGTACTTC
cdr3_aa: CASSPQPGLSYEQYF
j_call: TRBJ2-7
d_call: NA
v_call: TRBV7-2
clone_size: few

cdr3_nt: TGCAGTGCTAGATGGGGGGGAGCGGGGGTCAATGAGCAGTTCTTC
cdr3_aa: CSARWGGAGVNEQFF
j_call: TRBJ2-1
d_call: TRBD2
v_call: TRBV20-1
clone_size: NA

cdr3_nt: TGTGCCAGCAGGCTACAGGTCATCCAGAACACCGGGGAGCTGTTTTTT
cdr3_aa: CASRLQVIQNTGELFF
j_call: TRBJ2-2
d_call: NA
v_call: TRBV7-2
clone_size: NA

cdr3_nt: TGTGCCGTCCGGAGGCATGGGGCCAACGTCCTGACTTTC
cdr3_aa: CAVRRHGANVLTF
j_call: TRBJ2-6
d_call: NA
v_call: TRBV6-1
clone_size: few

cdr3_nt: TGTGCCAGCAGTTACAGTTGGCAGGACGAAAACACTGAAGCTTTCTTT
cdr3_aa: CASSYSWQDENTEAFF
j_call: TRBJ1-1
d_call: NA
v_call: TRBV6-5
clone_size: many